This TCR beta chain was retrieved from a study of shared clonotypes between healthy human individuals. In the study overall: For every donor, three CD4 naive, three CD4 memory, two CD8 naive and one CD8 memory plates were used.

Broader study findings: When compared with the clonotypes that were shared by all four sorted-subset donors, the non-shared clonotypes turned out to have lower generation probabilities.

The CDR3 covers 15 residues. Germline V gene data show CDR1 as SGHTA and CDR2 as FQGTGA. The V end was cut by 2 bases, the J end by 0 bases, with 11 bases between. Assay: immunoSEQ multiplex PCR; the TCRdb copy retains only in-frame clones and omits some. The table has 2.3 million or so clones, more than 85% seen once. As regards this clone: As yet, its antigen is unknown.

The V and J genes are TRBV7-3 and TRBJ2-7; D uncertain. Sequenced sample: naive CD4+ T cells from PBMCs. The subset is: CD45RA+ positively selected. The sequence was obtained from a man between 18 and 35 years old in good health. Some clones in this sample may be carry-over from other donors' samples. CDR3 nucleotide sequence: TGTGCCAGCAGCTTAGTCCGGCTTAGCTCCTACGAGCAGTACTTC. Translating it yields CASSLVRLSSYEQYF. The whole variable domain, remainder taken from reference TRBV7-3 and TRBJ2-7, is GAGVSQTPSNKVTEKGKYVELRCDPISGHTALYWYRQSLGQGPEFLIYFQGTGAADDSGLPNDRFFAVRPEGSVSTLKIQRTERGDSAVYLCASSLVRLSSYEQYFGPGTRLTVT.